The 21 T cell receptor beta chains reported below all come from one sample, sequenced in a study of regulatory T cells in long-lasting Graves disease (dated by TCRdb to the early 2020s). The library was produced with multiplex PCR. The reads were generated on an Illumina HiSeq 4000. iRepertoire HTBI primers and Arm-PCR amplification of CDR3 regions were used to construct TCR beta libraries. TCRdb ran its own pipeline on the public reads, namely fastp trimming at Q25 and MiXCR clone calling, and kept in-frame beta chains. CDR3 protein sequences are deduplicated, and each keeps its most common genes and DNA. This sample holds 360,000 or so distinct CDR3 sequences; roughly 15% were observed only once. 20% of the sample is held by the ten biggest clonotypes. The time point label here, explained by the study, means: newly diagnosed GD, antithyroid drugs for less than 3 months. For both TCR sequencing and RNA sequencing, RNA was extracted from PBMCs in TRIzol.

The same sample was also used in a study of T cells in Graves' hyperthyroidism and ophthalmopathy.

The specimen was peripheral blood mononuclear cells (PBMCs), collected at new diagnosis, from a patient treated with antithyroid drugs. Every receptor here comes from a woman between 18 and 30 years old with Graves disease. Donor details come from another sample of the same person, matched by shared clones.

This clonotype was observed many times. A much larger clone sits a single nucleotide away, making a read error possible. The chain has TRBV30 and TRBJ1-1; maybe TRBD1 (6 bases). V lost 1 base and J 1 base, leaving 7 bases between the germline ends. CDR1 and CDR2 (germline): GTSNPN, SVGIG (reference sequence). CDR3 length equals 13 residues. CDR3: CAWSEQGNTEAFF. The CDR3 bases are TGTGCCTGGAGTGAACAGGGGAACACTGAAGCTTTCTTT.

This clonotype showed up just a few times. V is TRBV5-6 and J is TRBJ1-2; 7 bases are shared with TRBD1. The CDR3 runs 15 residues. V dropped 0 bases and J dropped 7; count of bases not matched to a gene: 9. Germline V gives CDR1 SGHDT, CDR2 YYEEEE. The CDR3 region has the DNA TGTGCCAGCAGCTTGGCCGACAGGGAATACGGTGGCTACACCTTC. It codes for CASSLADREYGGYTF.

The chain carries TRBV19 and TRBJ2-2; TRBD1 aligns across 9 bases. The trim removed 6 bases at V and 4 bases at J, leaving 12 bases unmatched. The CDR3 runs to 17 residues. Germline lookup yields CDR1 LNHDA and CDR2 SQIVND (reference sequence). The CDR3: CASRTGTGWGGTGELFF. CDR3 nucleotides: TGTGCCAGTAGGACCGGGACAGGGTGGGGGGGCACCGGGGAGCTGTTTTTT.

This chain links TRBV6-2 or TRBV6-3 with TRBJ2-3; 7 nucleotides agree with TRBD2. The CDR3 has 15 residues. Germline V gene data show CDR1 as MNHEY and CDR2 as SVGEGT. Trimming removed 5 bases from V and 5 bases from J; junction bases left unmatched: 10. CDR3 in DNA: TGTGCCAGCAGTATGGGGGGGACTCGGCAAGATACGCAGTATTTT. It codes for CASSMGGTRQDTQYF.

The table lists this clonotype with many counts. The chain uses TRBV20-1 and TRBJ1-5; 8 nucleotides align to TRBD1. The junction had 10 bases not matched to a gene; V was cut back by 0 bases and J by 0 bases. This CDR3 is 18 amino acids long. From germline, CDR1 is DFQATT and CDR2 SNEGSKA (reference sequence). As DNA, the CDR3 is TGCAGTGCTAGAGATCCCTCTTCGGGACAGGATAGCAATCAGCCCCAGCATTTT. As protein: CSARDPSSGQDSNQPQHF.

To note about this clonotype: This likely came from a read error, as a far larger clone is one base away. The chain carries TRBV27 and TRBJ2-7, with D possibly being TRBD1 or TRBD2 (5 bases each). CDR3 length equals 14 residues. Per germline, CDR1 MNHEY and CDR2 SMNVEV (reference sequence). V was trimmed by 6 bases and J by 2 bases, leaving 14 bases between them. CDR3 region: CASSLPGRPYEQYF. The DNA for the CDR3 is TGTGCCAGCAGCTTGCCGGGACGGCCCTACGAGCAGTACTTC.

The chain couples TRBV6-2 or TRBV6-3 to TRBJ2-1; 10 nucleotides agree with TRBD2. The V segment lost 4 bases and the J segment 3 bases; nucleotides outside the gene matches: 6. This CDR3 contains 16 residues. CDR1 MNHEY and CDR2 SVGEGT come from the germline V gene. The CDR3: CASSWLAGADYNEQFF. The CDR3 nucleotides are TGTGCCAGCAGTTGGCTAGCGGGGGCTGACTACAATGAGCAGTTCTTC.

V is TRBV7-2 and J is TRBJ1-3, with 7 nucleotides matching TRBD1. The junction had 4 bases not matched to a gene; V was cut back by 5 bases and J by 0 bases. Germline CDR1 is SGHTA and CDR2 is FQGNSA. This CDR3 comprises 15 residues. CDR3 sequence (DNA): TGTGCCAGCAGCCGGGACAGCAGCTCTGGAAACACCATATATTTT. Its protein product is CASSRDSSSGNTIYF.

This clonotype was recorded many times. The chain has TRBV2 and TRBJ2-5, with D perhaps TRBD1 (6 bases). This CDR3 has 15 amino acids. V lost 5 bases to trimming and J lost 1 base, with 14 bases between them. Per the germline V gene, CDR1 is SNHLY and CDR2 is FYNNEI. CDR3 in amino acids: CASSWDNALQETQYF. The CDR3 region has the DNA TGTGCCAGCAGTTGGGACAACGCACTCCAAGAGACCCAGTACTTC.

This clonotype was detected ten times or more. The rearrangement uses TRBV7-6 and TRBJ2-1, with D possibly TRBD2 on 5 matching bases. Trimming removed 5 bases at V and 7 bases at J, with 12 bases between. The CDR3 totals 13 residues. Germline CDR1 SGHVS, CDR2 FNYEAQ. CDR3 in DNA: TGTGCCAGCAGCCCGCAACTAGGTAATGAGCAGTTCTTC. As protein: CASSPQLGNEQFF.

This clonotype was recorded many times. The chain is built from TRBV7-6 and TRBJ2-7; 7 bases are a match to TRBD2. Germline trimming cut 5 bases from V and 6 bases from J; bases unmatched to any gene: 19. The germline V gene encodes CDR1 SGHVS and CDR2 FNYEAQ. CDR3 size: 17 residues. The CDR3 DNA sequence: TGTGCCAGCAGCACACCTACATGGCGGGGGAATTGGTCCGAGCAGTACTTC. Translated: CASSTPTWRGNWSEQYF.

Here the CDR3 reads CASSLDVKYF. The CDR3 region has the DNA TGTGCCAGCAGTTTGGACGTAAAGTACTTC. This chain connects TRBV28 to TRBJ2-7; D unclear. The CDR3 runs to 10 residues. The V end lost 3 bases, the J end lost 11 bases, and 8 bases lay between the germline ends. Germline V gene sequence: CDR1 MDHEN, CDR2 SYDVKM.

This clonotype was detected many times. The chain recombines TRBV6-2 or TRBV6-3 with TRBJ2-7, with 9 bases fitting TRBD2. Germline assignment: CDR1 MNHEY and CDR2 SVGEGT. CDR3 length: 15 residues. V lost 5 bases to trimming and J lost 4 bases; unmatched junction nucleotides: 9. The DNA for the CDR3 is TGTGCCAGCAGTGAAGGAGGGACTAGCAGATACGAGCAGTACTTC. This gives the protein CASSEGGTSRYEQYF.

This clonotype was detected only a few times. The rearrangement uses TRBV6-2 or TRBV6-3 and TRBJ2-4; 7 bases line up with TRBD1. V gave up 5 bases and J gave up 3 bases; unmatched junction bases: 4. Germline CDR1 is MNHEY and CDR2 is SVGEGT. The CDR3 spans 14 residues. The CDR3 here is CASSLRDSKNIQYF. In DNA, the CDR3 is TGTGCCAGCAGTCTACGGGACAGCAAAAACATTCAGTACTTC.

In its sample, this clonotype was seen many times. This chain connects TRBV3-1 to TRBJ2-2; possibly TRBD1 for D (6 bases). The V gene lost 8 bases and the J gene lost 4 bases, with 17 bases spanning the gap. The CDR3 length is 15 residues. Looked up from germline, CDR1 is LGHDT and CDR2 is YNNKEL (reference sequence). CDR3 bases: TGTGCCAGCGGACAGATGGACAGCCGCACCGGGGAGCTGTTTTTT. It specifies CASGQMDSRTGELFF.

The V gene is TRBV5-1, the J gene TRBJ1-1, with D possibly being TRBD1 (5 bases). There are 16 residues in the CDR3. CDR1 is SGHRS, CDR2 YFSETQ, per germline. Trimming took off 0 bases at V and 1 base at J, with 13 bases between the two ends. The CDR3 spells CASSLDPTASNTEAFF. The DNA for the CDR3 is TGCGCCAGCAGCTTGGACCCGACAGCTTCGAACACTGAAGCTTTCTTT.

V usage is TRBV19 and J usage is TRBJ2-6, with 11 bases matching TRBD2. V lost 3 bases and J lost 0; bases outside the gene matches: 7. The CDR3 spans 19 residues. Germline CDR1 reads LNHDA; CDR2 reads SQIVND (reference sequence). DNA for the CDR3: TGTGCCAGTAGTATGCAGACTAGCGGGATCGGCTCTGGGGCCAACGTCCTGACTTTC. Its translation is CASSMQTSGIGSGANVLTF.

This clonotype has only a few counts. The V and J genes are TRBV3-1 and TRBJ2-3, with 8 bases identical to TRBD1. The CDR3 is 16 residues long. V shed 7 bases and J 5 bases; nucleotides not matched to a gene: 14. Looked up from germline, CDR1 is LGHDT and CDR2 is YNNKEL (reference sequence). The CDR3 region is CASNLQGQGQKDTQYF. CDR3 DNA: TGTGCCAGCAACCTGCAAGGACAGGGTCAGAAAGATACGCAGTATTTT.

This clonotype was recorded many times. The chain employs TRBV5-1 and TRBJ2-1, with D possibly matching TRBD2 (5 bases). The CDR3 has 15 residues. Germline-derived CDR1 and CDR2 are SGHRS and YFSETQ. V was pared by 0 bases and J by 0 bases, with 7 bases between. CDR3 amino acids: CASSLGTFSYNEQFF. CDR3 nucleotide sequence: TGCGCCAGCAGCTTGGGGACTTTCTCCTACAATGAGCAGTTCTTC.

In this sample, this clonotype turned up a few times. A much larger clone lies a single base off, so this may be a read error. The chain employs TRBV5-1 and TRBJ2-1; 14 nucleotides align to TRBD2. Near its end, the DNA agrees better with TRBJ2-5, so the J call may be wrong. The CDR3 length is 17 residues. Germline CDR1 is SGHRS and CDR2 is YFSETQ. The DNA of the CDR3 is TGCGCCGGCAGCTTGGGGACTAGCGGGAGCCCCCAAGAGACCCAGTACTTC. This codes for CAGSLGTSGSPQETQYF.

This clonotype was counted between two and nine times. This sequence joins TRBV19 and TRBJ1-5; weak D call: TRBD1 (5 bases). The CDR3 consists of 15 residues. V was pared by 6 bases and J by 2 bases, with 14 bases between. Germline V gives CDR1 LNHDA, CDR2 SQIVND (reference sequence). The CDR3 bases are TGTGCCAGTAGGACGACGGGAGGGGGCAATCAGCCCCAGCATTTT. Residues: CASRTTGGGNQPQHF.